The 3 T cell receptor beta chains presented below share a single source sample, sequenced in a study of blood T cell repertoires in COVID-19. Method: immunoSEQ multiplex PCR; TCRdb's copy keeps in-frame clones and lacks some. The sample has around 350,000 clones, around nine tenths seen once. Sequencing was done on a sample of peripheral blood. These receptors all stem from a human donor in a cohort sampled during active COVID-19.

The J gene is TRBJ2-1, the V gene TRBV28; D is possibly TRBD2 (6 bases). This CDR3 region has 16 residues. Germline lookup yields CDR1 MDHEN and CDR2 SYDVKM. The V gene lost 4 bases and the J gene lost 2 bases, with 15 bases spanning the gap. The CDR3 region is CASSWGPGSTYNEQFF. DNA of the CDR3: TGTGCCAGCAGTTGGGGCCCCGGGAGCACCTACAATGAGCAGTTCTTC.

The V gene is TRBV5-4, the J gene TRBJ2-3, with D maybe TRBD1 (5 bases). Between the trimmed V and J ends, which lost 5 bases and 0 bases, there was a span of 10 bases. The CDR3 spans 14 residues. Germline V lookup: CDR1 SGHNT, CDR2 YYREEE (reference sequence). The DNA of the CDR3 is TGTGCCAGCAGAACAGGTACTAGCACAGATACGCAGTATTTT. It codes for CASRTGTSTDTQYF.

The chain uses TRBV7-8 and TRBJ1-1; 10 nucleotides align to TRBD1. Unmatched junction bases numbered 12, after V lost 3 bases and J lost 5 bases. The CDR3 is 17 amino acids. CDR1 and CDR2 from the germline V gene are SGHVS and FQNEAQ. The chain's CDR3 is CASSLNRDRGWGTEAFF. In nucleotides, the CDR3 is TGTGCCAGCAGCTTGAACCGGGACAGGGGATGGGGAACTGAAGCTTTCTTT. The full variable domain, its missing parts supplied by reference TRBV7-8 and TRBJ1-1, is GAGVSQSPRYKVAKRGQDVALRCDPISGHVSLFWYQQALGQGPEFLTYFQNEAQLDKSGLPSDRFFAERPEGSVSTLKIQRTQQEDSAVYLCASSLNRDRGWGTEAFFGQGTRLTVV.